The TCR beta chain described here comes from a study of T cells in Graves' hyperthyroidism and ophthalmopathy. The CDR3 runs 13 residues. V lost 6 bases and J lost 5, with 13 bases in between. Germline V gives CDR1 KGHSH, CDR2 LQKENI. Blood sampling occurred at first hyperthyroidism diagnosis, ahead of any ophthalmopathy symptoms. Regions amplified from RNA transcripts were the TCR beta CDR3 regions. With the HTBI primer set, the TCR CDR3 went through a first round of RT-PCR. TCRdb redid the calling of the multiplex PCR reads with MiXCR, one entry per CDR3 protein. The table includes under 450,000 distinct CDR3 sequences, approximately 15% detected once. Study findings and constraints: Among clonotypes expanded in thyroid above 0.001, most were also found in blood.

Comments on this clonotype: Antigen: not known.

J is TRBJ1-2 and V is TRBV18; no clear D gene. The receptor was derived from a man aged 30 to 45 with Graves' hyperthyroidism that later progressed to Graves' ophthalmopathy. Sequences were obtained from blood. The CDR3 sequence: CASSPLTDYGYTF. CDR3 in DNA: TGTGCCAGCTCGCCATTGACGGATTATGGCTACACCTTC.